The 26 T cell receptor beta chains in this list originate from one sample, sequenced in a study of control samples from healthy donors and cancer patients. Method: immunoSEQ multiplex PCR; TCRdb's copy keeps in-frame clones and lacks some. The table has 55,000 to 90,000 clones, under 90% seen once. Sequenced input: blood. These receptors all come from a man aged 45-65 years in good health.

The chain's CDR3 is CASSKLAWDREAGEQYF. CDR3 sequence (DNA): TGTGCCAGCAGCAAACTAGCCTGGGACAGGGAGGCAGGCGAGCAGTACTTC. The chain is built from TRBV7-9 and TRBJ2-7; 9 positions agree with TRBD1. CDR1 is SEHNR and CDR2 is FQNEAQ in the germline V gene (reference sequence). The CDR3 loop spans 17 amino acids. With 5 bases clipped from V and 6 bases from J, the junction kept 17 bases outside the gene matches.

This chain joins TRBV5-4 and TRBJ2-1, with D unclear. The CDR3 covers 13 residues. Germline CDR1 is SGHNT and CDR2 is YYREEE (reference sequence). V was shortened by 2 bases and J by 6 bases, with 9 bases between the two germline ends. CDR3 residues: CASSFGRFNEQFF. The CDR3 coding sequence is TGTGCCAGCAGCTTTGGCAGGTTCAATGAGCAGTTCTTC. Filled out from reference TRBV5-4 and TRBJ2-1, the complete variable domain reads ETGVTQSPTHLIKTRGQQVTLRCSSQSGHNTVSWYQQALGQGPQFIFQYYREEENGRGNFPPRFSGLQFPNYSSELNVNALELDDSALYLCASSFGRFNEQFFGPGTRLTVL.

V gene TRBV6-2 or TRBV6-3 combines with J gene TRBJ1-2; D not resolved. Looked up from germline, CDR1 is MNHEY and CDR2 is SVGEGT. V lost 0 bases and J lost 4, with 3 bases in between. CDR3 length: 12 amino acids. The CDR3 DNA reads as TGTGCCAGCAGTTACTCAACCTATGGCTACACCTTC. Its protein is CASSYSTYGYTF.

The chain's CDR3 is CATRLGSQPQHF. CDR3 sequence (DNA): TGTGCCACGAGACTTGGGAGCCAGCCCCAGCATTTT. The chain combines TRBV12-3 or TRBV12-4 with TRBJ1-5; no clear D gene. This CDR3 spans 12 amino acids. V dropped 10 bases and J dropped 7 bases, with 14 bases sitting between them.

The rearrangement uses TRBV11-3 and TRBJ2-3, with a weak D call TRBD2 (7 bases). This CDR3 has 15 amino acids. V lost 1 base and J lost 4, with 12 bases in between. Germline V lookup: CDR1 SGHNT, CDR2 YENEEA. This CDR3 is CASSLGGGGSDTQYF. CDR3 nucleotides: TGTGCCAGCAGCTTAGGAGGGGGAGGGTCAGATACGCAGTATTTT.

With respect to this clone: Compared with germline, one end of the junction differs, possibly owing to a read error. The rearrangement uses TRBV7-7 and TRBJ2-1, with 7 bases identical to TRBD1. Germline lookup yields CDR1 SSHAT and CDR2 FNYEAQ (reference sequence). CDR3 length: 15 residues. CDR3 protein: CASSKETGSYNEQFF. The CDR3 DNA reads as TGTGCTAGCAGCAAGGAGACAGGGTCCTACAATGAGCAGTTCTTC.

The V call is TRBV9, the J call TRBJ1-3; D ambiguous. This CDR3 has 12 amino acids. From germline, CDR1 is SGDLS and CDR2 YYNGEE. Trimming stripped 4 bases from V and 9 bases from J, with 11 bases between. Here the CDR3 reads CASSFEWGTIYF. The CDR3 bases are TGTGCCAGCAGCTTCGAATGGGGCACCATATATTTT.

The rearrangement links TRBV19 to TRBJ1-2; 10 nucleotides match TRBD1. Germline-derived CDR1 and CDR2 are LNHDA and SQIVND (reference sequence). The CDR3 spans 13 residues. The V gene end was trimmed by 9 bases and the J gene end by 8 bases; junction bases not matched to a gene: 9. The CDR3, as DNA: TGTGCCAGCACAGACAGGGGGCAGGGGGGCTACACCTTC. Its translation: CASTDRGQGGYTF.

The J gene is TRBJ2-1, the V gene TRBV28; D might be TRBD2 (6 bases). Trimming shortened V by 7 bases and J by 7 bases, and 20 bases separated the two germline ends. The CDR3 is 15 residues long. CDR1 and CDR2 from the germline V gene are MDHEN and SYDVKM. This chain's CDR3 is CASTYSTGGRNEQFF. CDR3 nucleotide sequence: TGTGCCAGCACCTATTCCACCGGAGGGAGAAATGAGCAGTTCTTC.

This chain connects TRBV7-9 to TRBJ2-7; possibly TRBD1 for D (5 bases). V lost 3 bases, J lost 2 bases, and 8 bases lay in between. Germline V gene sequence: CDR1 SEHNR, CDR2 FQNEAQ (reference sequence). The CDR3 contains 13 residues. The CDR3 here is CASSLQGTYEQYF. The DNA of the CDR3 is TGTGCCAGCAGCTTGCAGGGCACCTACGAGCAGTACTTC.

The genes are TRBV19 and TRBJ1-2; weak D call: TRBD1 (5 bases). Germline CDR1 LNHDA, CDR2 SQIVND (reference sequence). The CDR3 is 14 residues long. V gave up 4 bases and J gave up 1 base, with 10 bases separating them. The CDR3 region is CASSTRQGNYGYTF. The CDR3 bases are TGTGCCAGTAGTACCCGCCAGGGTAACTATGGCTACACCTTC. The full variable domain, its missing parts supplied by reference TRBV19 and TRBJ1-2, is DGGITQSPKYLFRKEGQNVTLSCEQNLNHDAMYWYRQDPGQGLRLIYYSQIVNDFQKGDIAEGYSVSREKKESFPLTVTSAQKNPTAFYLCASSTRQGNYGYTFGSGTRLTVV.

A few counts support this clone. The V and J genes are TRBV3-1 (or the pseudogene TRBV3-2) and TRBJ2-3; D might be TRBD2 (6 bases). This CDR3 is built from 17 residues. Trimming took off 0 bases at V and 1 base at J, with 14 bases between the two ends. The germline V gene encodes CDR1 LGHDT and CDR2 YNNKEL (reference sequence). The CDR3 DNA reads TGTGCCAGCAGCCAAGATCCGGAGGGTTGGGGCACAGATACGCAGTATTTT. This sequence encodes CASSQDPEGWGTDTQYF.

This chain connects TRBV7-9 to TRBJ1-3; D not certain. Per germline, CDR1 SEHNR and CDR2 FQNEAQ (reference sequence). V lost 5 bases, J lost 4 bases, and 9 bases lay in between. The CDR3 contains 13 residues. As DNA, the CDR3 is TGTGCCAGCAGCCCCGCCCAGGGAAACACCATATATTTT. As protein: CASSPAQGNTIYF.

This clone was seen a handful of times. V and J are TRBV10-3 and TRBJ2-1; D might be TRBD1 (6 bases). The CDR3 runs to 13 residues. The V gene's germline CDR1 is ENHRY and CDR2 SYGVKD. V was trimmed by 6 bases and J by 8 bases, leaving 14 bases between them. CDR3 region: CAISAGVQHEQFF. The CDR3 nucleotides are TGTGCCATCAGCGCAGGGGTGCAGCATGAGCAGTTCTTC.

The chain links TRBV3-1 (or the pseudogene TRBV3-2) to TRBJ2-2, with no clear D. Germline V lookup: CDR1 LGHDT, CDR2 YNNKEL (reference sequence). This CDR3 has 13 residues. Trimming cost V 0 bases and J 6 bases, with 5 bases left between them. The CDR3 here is CASSQDQAGELFF. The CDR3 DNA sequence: TGTGCCAGCAGCCAAGATCAGGCCGGGGAGCTGTTTTTT.

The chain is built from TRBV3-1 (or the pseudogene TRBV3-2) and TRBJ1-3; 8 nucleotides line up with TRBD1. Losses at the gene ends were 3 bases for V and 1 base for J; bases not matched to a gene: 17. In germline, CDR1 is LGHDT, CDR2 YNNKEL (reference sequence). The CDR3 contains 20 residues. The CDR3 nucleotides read TGTGCCAGCAGCCATTTCATCCTGGACAGGGCCGAACATTCTGGAAACACCATATATTTT. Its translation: CASSHFILDRAEHSGNTIYF.

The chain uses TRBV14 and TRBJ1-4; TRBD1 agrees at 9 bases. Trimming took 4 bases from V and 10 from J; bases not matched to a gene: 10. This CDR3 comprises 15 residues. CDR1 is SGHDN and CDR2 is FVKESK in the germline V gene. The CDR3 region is CASSPYGGQGGKLFF. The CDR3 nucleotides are TGTGCCAGCAGCCCCTATGGGGGACAGGGAGGAAAACTGTTTTTT.

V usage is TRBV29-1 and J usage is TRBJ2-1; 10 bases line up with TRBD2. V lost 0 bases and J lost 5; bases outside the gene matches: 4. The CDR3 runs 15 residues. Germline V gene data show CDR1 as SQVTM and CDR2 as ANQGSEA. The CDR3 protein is CSVEDTSGRDNEQFF. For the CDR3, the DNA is TGCAGCGTTGAAGATACCAGCGGGAGGGACAATGAGCAGTTCTTC.

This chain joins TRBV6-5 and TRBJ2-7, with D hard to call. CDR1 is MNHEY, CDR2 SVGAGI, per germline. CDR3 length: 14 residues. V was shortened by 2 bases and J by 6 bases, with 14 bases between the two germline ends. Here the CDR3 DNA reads TGTGCCAGCAGTTACGATGGGGAACTCGGCGAGCAGTACTTC. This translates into CASSYDGELGEQYF.

CDR3 bases: TGTGCCAGCAGCCGCGGACAGGGGACCTACAATGAGCAGTTCTTC. Translated, it gives CASSRGQGTYNEQFF. V gene TRBV7-9 combines with J gene TRBJ2-1; 9 bases fit TRBD1. The CDR3 runs to 15 residues. J lost 2 bases, V lost 5 bases, and 4 bases had no gene match. Germline V lookup: CDR1 SEHNR, CDR2 FQNEAQ (reference sequence).

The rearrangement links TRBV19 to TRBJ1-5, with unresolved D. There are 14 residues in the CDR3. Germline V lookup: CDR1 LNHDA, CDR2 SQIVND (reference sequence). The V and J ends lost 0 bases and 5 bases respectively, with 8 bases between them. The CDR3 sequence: CASSIDGPYQPQHF. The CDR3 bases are TGTGCCAGTAGTATAGACGGACCGTATCAGCCCCAGCATTTT.

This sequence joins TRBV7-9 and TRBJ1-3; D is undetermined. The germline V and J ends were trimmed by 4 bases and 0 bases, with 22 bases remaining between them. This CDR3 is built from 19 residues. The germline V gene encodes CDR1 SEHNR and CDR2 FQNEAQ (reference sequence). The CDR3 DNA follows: TGTGCCAGCAGCTCGGACTACGGGGTCGGCGGCCACTCTGGAAACACCATATATTTT. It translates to CASSSDYGVGGHSGNTIYF.

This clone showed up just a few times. CDR3 in DNA: TGTGCCAGCAAAGGGACAGGGAGTGGGCAGCATTTT. Translation: CASKGTGSGQHF. The chain couples TRBV2 to TRBJ1-5, with TRBD1 matching 9 bases. J gave up 13 bases and V 7 bases, and 8 bases lay outside the gene matches. CDR1 and CDR2 from the germline V gene are SNHLY and FYNNEI. This CDR3 has 12 amino acids.

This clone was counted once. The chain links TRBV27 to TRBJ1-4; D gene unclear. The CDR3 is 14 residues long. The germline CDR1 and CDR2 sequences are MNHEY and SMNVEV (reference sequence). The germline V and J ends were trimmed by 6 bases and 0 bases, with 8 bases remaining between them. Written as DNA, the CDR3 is TGTGCCAGCAGCCGAGTAGCAACTAATGAAAAACTGTTTTTT. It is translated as CASSRVATNEKLFF. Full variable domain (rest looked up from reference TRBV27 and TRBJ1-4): EAQVTQNPRYLITVTGKKLTVTCSQNMNHEYMSWYRQDPGLGLRQIYYSMNVEVTDKGDVPEGYKVSRKEKRNFPLILESPSPNQTSLYFCASSRVATNEKLFFGSGTQLSVL.

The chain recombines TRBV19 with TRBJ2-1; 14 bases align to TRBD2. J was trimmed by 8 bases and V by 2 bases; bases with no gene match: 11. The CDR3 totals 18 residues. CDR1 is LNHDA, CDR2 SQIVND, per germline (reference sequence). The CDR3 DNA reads TGTGCCAGTAGTATACCCCCGGGACTAGCGGGGGCCCGGGATGAGCAGTTCTTC. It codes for CASSIPPGLAGARDEQFF.

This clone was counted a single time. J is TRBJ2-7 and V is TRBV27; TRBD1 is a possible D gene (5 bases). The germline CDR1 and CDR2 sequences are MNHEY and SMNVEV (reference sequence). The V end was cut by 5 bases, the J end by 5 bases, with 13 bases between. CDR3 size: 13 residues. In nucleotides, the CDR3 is TGTGCCAGCAGTAACCAGGGAAGGAACGAGCAGTACTTC. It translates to CASSNQGRNEQYF.